These T cell receptor beta chains were read from a single sample in a study of blood T cell repertoires in COVID-19. Some clones are missing from TCRdb's copy, which holds only in-frame ones; the method was immunoSEQ multiplex PCR. The sample holds roughly 200,000 clones, 85% to 90% seen once. The sequenced material came from peripheral blood. These receptors were obtained from a man aged 35 to 55 with active or convalescent COVID-19. Each CDR3 is given with its conserved first and last residue. Clone size appears in some rows only: once, few, many, or a class for an expanded clone.

abundance,v_gene,CDR3aa
NA,TRBV4-2,CASSQDQASGFNEQFF
NA,TRBV2,CASSEGRAGSGNTIYF
NA,TRBV27,CASSLIGTGGADTEAFF
NA,TRBV7-2,CASSLSRNYGYTF
NA,TRBV19,CASSPRTALSYEQYF
few,TRBV7-9,CASSLYGLAGGGTQYF
NA,TRBV7-8,CASSFPGVDNSPLHF
NA,TRBV9,CASSVAGGTGETQYF
NA,TRBV11-3,CASSLAGGTQYF
NA,TRBV5-1,CASSLGSPAGGEDTQYF
NA,TRBV7-9,CASSFGTGPTYNEQFF
NA,TRBV19,CASSPRTGRTYGYTF
NA,TRBV14,CASSQGRHLNEKLFF
few,TRBV2,CAKHRDSLVNEQFF
NA,TRBV30,CAWSVSVSGYTF
NA,TRBV6-6,CASTLVAGDEKLFF
NA,TRBV18,CASSPLSSGASYEQYF
NA,TRBV28,CASRWDSLNTGELFF
NA,TRBV6-5,CASSDRDPHYGYTF
once,TRBV5-6,CASSPTGGNTGELFF
few,TRBV6-5,CASPDINTGELFF
NA,TRBV18,CASSPGTLSYEQYF
NA,TRBV6-5,CASSYSIPGRVEKLFF
NA,TRBV6-4,CASSDGGDRPNYGYTF
NA,TRBV28,CASSVDLIAGANVLTF
NA,TRBV7-2,CASSPSYEQYF
NA,TRBV6-5,CASTVGALEKLFF
NA,TRBV13,CASSSSGGAVYNEQFF
NA,TRBV11-2,CASSLSGSSTDTQYF
once,TRBV28,CASSGGGPGETQYF
NA,TRBV6-7,CASSCHRGTCETQYF
NA,TRBV10-2,CASSEIWSGQGPFF
NA,TRBV5-1,CASSLGGGTGELFF
NA,TRBV7-9,CASSHPRHHEQYF
NA,TRBV12-3/TRBV12-4,CASSQGGNTEAFF